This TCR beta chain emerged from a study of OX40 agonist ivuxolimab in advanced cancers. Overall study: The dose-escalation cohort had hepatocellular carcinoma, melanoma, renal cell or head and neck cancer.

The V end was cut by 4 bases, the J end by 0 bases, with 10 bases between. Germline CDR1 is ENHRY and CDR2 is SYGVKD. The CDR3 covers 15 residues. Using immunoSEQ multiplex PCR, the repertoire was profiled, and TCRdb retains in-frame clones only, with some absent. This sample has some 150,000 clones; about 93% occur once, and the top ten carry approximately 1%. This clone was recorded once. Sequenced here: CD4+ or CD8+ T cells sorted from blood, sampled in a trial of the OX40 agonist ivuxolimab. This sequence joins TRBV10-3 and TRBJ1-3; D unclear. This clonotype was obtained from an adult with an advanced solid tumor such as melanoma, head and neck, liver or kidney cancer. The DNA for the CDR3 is TGTGCCATCAGTGCTGGGCAAGCCTCTGGAAACACCATATATTTT. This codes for CAISAGQASGNTIYF.